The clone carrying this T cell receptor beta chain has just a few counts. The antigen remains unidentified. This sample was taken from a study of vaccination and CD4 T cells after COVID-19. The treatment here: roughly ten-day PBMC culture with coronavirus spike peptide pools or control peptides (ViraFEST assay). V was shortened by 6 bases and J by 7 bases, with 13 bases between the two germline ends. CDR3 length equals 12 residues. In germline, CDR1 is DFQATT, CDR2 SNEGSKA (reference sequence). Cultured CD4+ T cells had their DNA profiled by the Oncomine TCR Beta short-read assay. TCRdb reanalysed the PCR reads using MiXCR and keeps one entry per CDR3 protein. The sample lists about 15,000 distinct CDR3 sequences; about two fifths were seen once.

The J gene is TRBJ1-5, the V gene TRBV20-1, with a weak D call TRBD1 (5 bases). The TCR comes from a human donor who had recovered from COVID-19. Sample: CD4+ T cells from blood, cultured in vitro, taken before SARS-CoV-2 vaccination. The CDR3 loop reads CSAQLGGQPQHF. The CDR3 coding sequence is TGCAGTGCCCAGCTGGGGGGACAGCCCCAGCATTTT.